Each of the 20 T cell receptor beta chains below was sequenced from the same sample in a study of blood T cells in healthy people across ages. Alongside a J-beta primer mix, a sample-barcoded 5' primer served in a second PCR lasting about 7 to 11 cycles. TCRdb re-derived calls from the 5' RACE reads in MiXCR, one entry per CDR3 protein. The profile shows some 760,000 distinct CDR3 sequences, around 25% of them singletons. The same sample was also studied in work on T cells of mothers and their children.

The sequenced sample consisted of blood. The receptor source for this set is a boy aged 5-17 years in good health.

The V gene is TRBV28, the J gene TRBJ2-1, with D hard to call. Germline values: CDR1 MDHEN, CDR2 SYDVKM. Trimming took off 2 bases at V and 8 bases at J, with 10 bases between the two ends. CDR3 length: 13 residues. CDR3 in DNA: TGTGCCAGCAGTTTAGTATCCGGTGATGAGCAGTTCTTC. This sequence encodes CASSLVSGDEQFF.

The chain has TRBV24-1 and TRBJ2-2; D unclear. CDR3 length equals 12 residues. Per the germline V gene, CDR1 is KGHDR and CDR2 is SFDVKD. V gave up 6 bases and J gave up 6 bases, with 7 bases separating them. CDR3 sequence: CATSLSPGELFF. Written as DNA, the CDR3 is TGTGCCACCAGTCTCTCGCCCGGGGAGCTGTTTTTT.

The CDR3 coding sequence is TGTGCCAGCAGCGTTGCGGGGTCGAGCACCGGGGAGCTGTTTTTT. Translated: CASSVAGSSTGELFF. The V call is TRBV9, the J call TRBJ2-2; D is perhaps TRBD2 (6 bases). The CDR3 consists of 15 residues. CDR1 and CDR2 from the germline V gene are SGDLS and YYNGEE. V was cut by 2 bases and J by 4 bases, with 12 bases left in between.

The chain recombines TRBV18 with TRBJ1-1; tentative D call: TRBD1 (6 bases). Trimming took 3 bases from V and 3 from J, leaving 14 bases between them. The CDR3 length is 15 residues. Germline V gene sequence: CDR1 KGHSH, CDR2 LQKENI. The DNA for the CDR3 is TGTGCCAGCTCACCGCTGGCAGGGGACGACACTGAAGCTTTCTTT. This codes for CASSPLAGDDTEAFF. Complete variable domain (other parts from reference TRBV18 and TRBJ1-1): NAGVMQNPRHLVRRRGQEARLRCSPMKGHSHVYWYRQLPEEGLKFMVYLQKENIIDESGMPKERFSAEFPKEGPSILRIQQVVRGDSAAYFCASSPLAGDDTEAFFGQGTRLTVV.

This clonotype was seen just once. The rearrangement links TRBV7-9 to TRBJ2-4; D gene unclear. CDR3 length: 15 residues. Germline-derived CDR1 and CDR2 are SEHNR and FQNEAQ (reference sequence). Between the trimmed V and J ends, which lost 2 bases and 0 bases, there was a span of 8 bases. CDR3 region: CASSLTEIAKNIQYF. CDR3 DNA: TGTGCCAGCAGCTTAACAGAGATAGCCAAAAACATTCAGTACTTC.

This chain links TRBV29-1 with TRBJ1-5; D ambiguous. This CDR3 is built from 13 residues. Trimming shortened V by 7 bases and J by 0 bases, and 10 bases separated the two germline ends. The germline gives CDR1 SQVTM, CDR2 ANQGSEA. The CDR3 DNA reads as TGCAGCGCTGGCTTCTCTAGCAATCAGCCCCAGCATTTT. Translation gives CSAGFSSNQPQHF.

The sample holds many counts of this clonotype. V is TRBV29-1 and J is TRBJ2-2; no clear D. The CDR3 has 11 residues. CDR1 SQVTM and CDR2 ANQGSEA come from the germline V gene. V lost 4 bases and J 4 bases, leaving 4 bases between the germline ends. The CDR3 nucleotides are TGCAGCGTTGTTATCACCGGGGAGCTGTTTTTT. Amino acids: CSVVITGELFF.

This clonotype was picked up a small number of times. The rearrangement joins TRBV5-1 to TRBJ1-4, with a tentative D call TRBD1 (5 bases). Trimming took off 0 bases at V and 5 bases at J, with 11 bases between the two ends. This CDR3 comprises 15 residues. CDR1 and CDR2 from the germline V gene are SGHRS and YFSETQ. CDR3 DNA: TGCGCCAGCAGCTTGGCCGGGACCTACAATGAAAAACTGTTTTTT. Its translation is CASSLAGTYNEKLFF.

In this sample, this clonotype turned up a few times. The limits of the CDR3 on the DNA are not certain, so only TCRdb's listed CDR3 is given. This rearrangement joins TRBV12-3 or TRBV12-4 to TRBJ2-2. The CDR3 extends over 15 residues, inclusive of both ends. CDR3 residues: CASSFLGFGAGELFF.

The rearrangement joins TRBV6-2 or TRBV6-3 to TRBJ2-1, with TRBD1 matching 7 bases. Germline V gene data show CDR1 as MNHEY and CDR2 as SVGEGT. Trimming took 7 bases from V and 4 from J; bases not matched to a gene: 4. The CDR3 loop spans 13 amino acids. CDR3 nucleotide sequence: TGTGCCAGCACTGGGACAGAGTACAATGAGCAGTTCTTC. As protein: CASTGTEYNEQFF.

A few counts support this clonotype. This rearrangement joins TRBV9 to TRBJ2-3; 8 bases fit TRBD2. The V and J ends lost 4 bases and 7 bases, in that order; junction bases with no gene match: 11. In germline, CDR1 is SGDLS, CDR2 YYNGEE. The CDR3 has 15 amino acids. The CDR3 nucleotides are TGTGCCAGCAGCCTGACCGGGACTAGTAAGAATACGCAGTATTTT. Residues: CASSLTGTSKNTQYF.

The V gene is TRBV18, the J gene TRBJ1-2; D might be TRBD1 (6 bases). V lost 1 base, J lost 0 bases, and 21 bases lay in between. There are 19 residues in the CDR3. Germline CDR1 and CDR2: KGHSH and LQKENI. As DNA, the CDR3 is TGTGCCAGCTCACCACGCCTCAGGGGAGGTGAAATTACTAACTATGGCTACACCTTC. It is translated as CASSPRLRGGEITNYGYTF.

This clonotype was observed at least ten times. This sequence joins TRBV12-3 or TRBV12-4 and TRBJ2-5; 7 bases are a match to TRBD1. V lost 5 bases to trimming and J lost 2 bases; unmatched junction nucleotides: 5. The CDR3 totals 14 residues. DNA of the CDR3: TGTGCCAGCAGTGAAGCCAGGGGGCAAGAGACCCAGTACTTC. The encoded protein is CASSEARGQETQYF.

This chain links TRBV29-1 with TRBJ2-1, with 14 bases lining up with TRBD2. V shed 7 bases, J shed 7 bases, and the junction held 12 bases outside the gene matches. CDR1 is SQVTM, CDR2 ANQGSEA, per germline. This CDR3 region has 16 residues. The CDR3 DNA follows: TGCAGCGCTTCCGGGACTAGCGGGGGAGTTAGGAATGAGCAGTTCTTC. This encodes CSASGTSGGVRNEQFF.

Points on this clonotype: Germline is not matched at one junction end, which may reflect a read error. The chain recombines TRBV6-4 with TRBJ2-2; maybe TRBD2 (5 bases). The V gene's germline CDR1 is MRHNA and CDR2 SNTAGT. This CDR3 is 15 amino acids long. The CDR3 loop is CASSEASLNTGELLF. CDR3 sequence (DNA): TGTGCCAGCAGTGAAGCCTCCCTGAACACCGGGGAGCTGCTTTTT.

The chain is built from TRBV14 and TRBJ2-7; D remains ambiguous. V was pared by 1 base and J by 0 bases, with 10 bases between. CDR3 length: 15 residues. Germline lookup yields CDR1 SGHDN and CDR2 FVKESK. CDR3 DNA: TGTGCCAGCAGCCAAGGGACGGCCCGCTCCTACGAGCAGTACTTC. Amino acids: CASSQGTARSYEQYF.

CDR3 protein: CSVGTHNEKLFF. The CDR3 DNA sequence: TGCAGCGTCGGGACGCATAATGAAAAACTGTTTTTT. The chain is built from TRBV29-1 and TRBJ1-4; tentative D call: TRBD1 (5 bases). The germline V gene encodes CDR1 SQVTM and CDR2 ANQGSEA. The V gene lost 6 bases and the J gene lost 4 bases, with 9 bases spanning the gap. The CDR3 has 12 residues.

The J gene is TRBJ2-7, the V gene TRBV9, with TRBD1 as a possible D gene (8 bases). Germline CDR1 is SGDLS and CDR2 is YYNGEE. The CDR3 is 14 amino acids. Deletions cut 1 base from V and 2 bases from J, with 10 bases between. CDR3 sequence: CASSVTGGAYEQYF. In DNA, the CDR3 is TGTGCCAGCAGCGTAACAGGGGGGGCCTACGAGCAGTACTTC.

The V gene is TRBV5-1, the J gene TRBJ1-5, with a weak D call TRBD1 (6 bases). Germline V gene sequence: CDR1 SGHRS, CDR2 YFSETQ. This CDR3 comprises 15 residues. V was cut by 3 bases and J by 3 bases, with 13 bases left in between. The CDR3 spells CASSWGPEPNQPQHF. As DNA, the CDR3 is TGCGCCAGCAGCTGGGGGCCCGAACCCAATCAGCCCCAGCATTTT.

The chain combines TRBV10-3 with TRBJ1-2; TRBD1 might be the D (5 bases). The CDR3 sequence is 13 residues long. Germline values: CDR1 ENHRY, CDR2 SYGVKD. V was pared by 6 bases and J by 3 bases, with 11 bases between. DNA of the CDR3: TGTGCCATCAGGGCCCCACAGGACTATGGCTACACCTTC. This translates into CAIRAPQDYGYTF.